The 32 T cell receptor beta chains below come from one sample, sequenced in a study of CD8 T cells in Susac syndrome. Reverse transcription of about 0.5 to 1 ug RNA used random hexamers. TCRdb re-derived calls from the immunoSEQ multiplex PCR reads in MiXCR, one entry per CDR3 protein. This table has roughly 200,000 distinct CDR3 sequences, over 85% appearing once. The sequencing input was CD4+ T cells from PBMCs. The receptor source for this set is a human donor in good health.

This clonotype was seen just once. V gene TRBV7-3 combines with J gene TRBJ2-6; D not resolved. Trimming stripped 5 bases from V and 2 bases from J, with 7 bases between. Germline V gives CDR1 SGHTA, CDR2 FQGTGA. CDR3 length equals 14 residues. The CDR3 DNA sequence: TGTGCCAGCAGCCCTCAGGCTGGGGCCAACGTCCTGACTTTC. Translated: CASSPQAGANVLTF.

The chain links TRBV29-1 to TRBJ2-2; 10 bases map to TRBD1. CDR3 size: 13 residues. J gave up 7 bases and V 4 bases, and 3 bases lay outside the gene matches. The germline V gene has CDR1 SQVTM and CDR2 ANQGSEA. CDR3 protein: CSVAGQGIGELFF. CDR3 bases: TGCAGCGTTGCGGGACAGGGGATCGGGGAGCTGTTTTTT.

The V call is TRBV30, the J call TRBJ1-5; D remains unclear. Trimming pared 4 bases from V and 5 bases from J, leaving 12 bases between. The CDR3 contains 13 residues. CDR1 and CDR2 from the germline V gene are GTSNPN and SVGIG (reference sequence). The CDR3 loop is CAWNTRSDQPQHF. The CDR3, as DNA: TGTGCCTGGAACACAAGATCCGATCAGCCCCAGCATTTT.

The CDR3 DNA sequence: TGTGCCAGCAGTAGGAACAGCCCGGCAAATAATCAGCCCCAGCATTTT. As protein: CASSRNSPANNQPQHF. The genes are TRBV2 and TRBJ1-5; D not resolved. Germline lookup yields CDR1 SNHLY and CDR2 FYNNEI. This CDR3 comprises 16 residues. Trimming cost V 5 bases and J 4 bases, with 18 bases left between them.

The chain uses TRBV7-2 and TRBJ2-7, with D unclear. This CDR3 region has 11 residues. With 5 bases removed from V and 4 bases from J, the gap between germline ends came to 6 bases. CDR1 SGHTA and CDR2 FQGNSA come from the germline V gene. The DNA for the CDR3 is TGTGCCAGCAGCACCCCTTACGAGCAGTACTTC. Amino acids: CASSTPYEQYF. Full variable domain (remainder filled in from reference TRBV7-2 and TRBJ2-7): GAGVSQSPSNKVTEKGKDVELRCDPISGHTALYWYRQSLGQGLEFLIYFQGNSAPDKSGLPSDRFSAERTGGSVSTLTIQRTQQEDSAVYLCASSTPYEQYFGPGTRLTVT.

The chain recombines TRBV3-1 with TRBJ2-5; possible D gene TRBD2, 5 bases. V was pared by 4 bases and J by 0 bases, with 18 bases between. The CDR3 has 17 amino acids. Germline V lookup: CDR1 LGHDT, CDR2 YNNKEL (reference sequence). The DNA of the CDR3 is TGTGCCAGCAGCCCAACTGGCGCGGGCGCGTACCAAGAGACCCAGTACTTC. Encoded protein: CASSPTGAGAYQETQYF.

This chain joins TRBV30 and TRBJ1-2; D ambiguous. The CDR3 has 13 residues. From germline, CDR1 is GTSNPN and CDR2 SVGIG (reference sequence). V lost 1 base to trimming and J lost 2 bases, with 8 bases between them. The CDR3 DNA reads TGTGCCTGGAGTGCCAGTTTCAACTATGGCTACACCTTC. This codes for CAWSASFNYGYTF. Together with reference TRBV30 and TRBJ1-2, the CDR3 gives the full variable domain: SQTIHQWPATLVQPVGSPLSLECTVEGTSNPNLYWYRQAAGRGLQLLFYSVGIGQISSEVPQNLSASRPQDRQFILSSKKLLLSDSGFYLCAWSASFNYGYTFGSGTRLTVV.

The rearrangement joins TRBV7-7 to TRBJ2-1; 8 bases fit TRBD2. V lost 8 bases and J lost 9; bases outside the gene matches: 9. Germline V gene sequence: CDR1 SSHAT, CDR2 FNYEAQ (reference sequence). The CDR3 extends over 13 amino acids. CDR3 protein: CASGTSHNTEQFF. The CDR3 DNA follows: TGTGCCAGCGGGACTAGTCATAATACTGAGCAGTTCTTC. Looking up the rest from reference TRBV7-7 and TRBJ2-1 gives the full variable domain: GAGVSQSPRYKVTKRGQDVTLRCDPISSHATLYWYQQALGQGPEFLTYFNYEAQPDKSGLPSDRFSAERPEGSISTLTIQRTEQRDSAMYRCASGTSHNTEQFFGPGTRLTVL.

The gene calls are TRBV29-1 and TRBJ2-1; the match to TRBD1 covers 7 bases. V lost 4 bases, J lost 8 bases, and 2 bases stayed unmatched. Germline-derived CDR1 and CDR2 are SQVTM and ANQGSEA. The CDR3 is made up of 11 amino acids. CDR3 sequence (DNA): TGCAGCGTTGCCACAGGGGATGAGCAGTTCTTC. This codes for CSVATGDEQFF.

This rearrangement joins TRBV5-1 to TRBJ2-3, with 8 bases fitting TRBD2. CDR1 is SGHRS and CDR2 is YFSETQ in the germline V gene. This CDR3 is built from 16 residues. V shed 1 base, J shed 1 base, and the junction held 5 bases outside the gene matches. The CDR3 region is CASSLPQAGGTDTQYF. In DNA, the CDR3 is TGCGCCAGCAGCTTGCCCCAAGCGGGAGGCACAGATACGCAGTATTTT.

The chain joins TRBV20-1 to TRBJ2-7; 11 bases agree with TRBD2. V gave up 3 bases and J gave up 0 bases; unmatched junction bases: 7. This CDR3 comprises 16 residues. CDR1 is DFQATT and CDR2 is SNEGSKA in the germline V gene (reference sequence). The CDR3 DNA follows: TGCAGTGCTAGCCCACCACTAGCGGGGGTCTCCTACGAGCAGTACGTC. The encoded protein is CSASPPLAGVSYEQYV.

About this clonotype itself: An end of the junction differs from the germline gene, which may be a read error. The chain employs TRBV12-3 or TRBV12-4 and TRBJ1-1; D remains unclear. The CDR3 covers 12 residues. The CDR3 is CASTPGSTQAFF. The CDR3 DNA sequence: TGTGCCAGCACCCCGGGGAGCACTCAAGCTTTCTTT.

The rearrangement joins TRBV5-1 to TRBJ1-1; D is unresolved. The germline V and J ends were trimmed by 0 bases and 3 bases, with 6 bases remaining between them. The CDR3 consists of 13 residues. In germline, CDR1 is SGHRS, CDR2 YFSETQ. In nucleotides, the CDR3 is TGCGCCAGCAGCTTGGCAGAAGACACTGAAGCTTTCTTT. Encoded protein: CASSLAEDTEAFF. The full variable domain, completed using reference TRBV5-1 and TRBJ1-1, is KAGVTQTPRYLIKTRGQQVTLSCSPISGHRSVSWYQQTPGQGLQFLFEYFSETQRNKGNFPGRFSGRQFSNSRSEMNVSTLELGDSALYLCASSLAEDTEAFFGQGTRLTVV.

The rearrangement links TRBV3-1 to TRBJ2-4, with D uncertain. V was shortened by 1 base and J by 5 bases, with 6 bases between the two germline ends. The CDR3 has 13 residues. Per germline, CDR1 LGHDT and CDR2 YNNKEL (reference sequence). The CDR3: CASSQGHQNIQYF. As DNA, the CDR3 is TGTGCCAGCAGCCAAGGACACCAAAACATTCAGTACTTC.

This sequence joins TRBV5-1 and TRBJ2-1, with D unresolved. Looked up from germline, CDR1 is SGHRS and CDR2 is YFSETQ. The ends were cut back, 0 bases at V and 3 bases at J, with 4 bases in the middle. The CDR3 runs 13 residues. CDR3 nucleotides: TGCGCCAGCAGCTTGGACGTCTACAATGAGCAGTTCTTC. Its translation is CASSLDVYNEQFF.

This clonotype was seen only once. CDR3 sequence reads: CASSGGRLYIQYF. The DNA for the CDR3 is TGTGCCAGTAGCGGCGGGAGGTTGTACATTCAGTACTTC. The rearrangement uses TRBV19 and TRBJ2-4; 8 bases align to TRBD2. CDR1 and CDR2 from the germline V gene are LNHDA and SQIVND (reference sequence). This CDR3 has 13 residues. Trimming removed 6 bases from V and 8 bases from J; junction bases left unmatched: 6.

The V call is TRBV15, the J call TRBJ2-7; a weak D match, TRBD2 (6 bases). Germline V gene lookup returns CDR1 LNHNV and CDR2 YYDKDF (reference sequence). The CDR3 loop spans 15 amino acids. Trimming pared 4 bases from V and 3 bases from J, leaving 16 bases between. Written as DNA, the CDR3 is TGTGCCACCAGCATCTCTCTCGGGGGACGCTACGAGCAGTACTTC. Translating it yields CATSISLGGRYEQYF.

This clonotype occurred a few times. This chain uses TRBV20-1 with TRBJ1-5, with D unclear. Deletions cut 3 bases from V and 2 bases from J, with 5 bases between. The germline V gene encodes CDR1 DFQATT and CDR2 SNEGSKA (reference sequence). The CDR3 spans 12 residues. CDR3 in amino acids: CSASGGNQPQHF. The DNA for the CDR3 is TGCAGTGCTAGTGGCGGCAATCAGCCCCAGCATTTT.

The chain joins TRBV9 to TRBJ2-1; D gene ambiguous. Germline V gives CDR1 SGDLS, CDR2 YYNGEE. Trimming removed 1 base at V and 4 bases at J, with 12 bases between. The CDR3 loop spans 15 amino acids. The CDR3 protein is CASSVQTGPYNEQFF. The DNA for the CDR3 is TGTGCCAGCAGCGTACAAACCGGGCCATACAATGAGCAGTTCTTC.

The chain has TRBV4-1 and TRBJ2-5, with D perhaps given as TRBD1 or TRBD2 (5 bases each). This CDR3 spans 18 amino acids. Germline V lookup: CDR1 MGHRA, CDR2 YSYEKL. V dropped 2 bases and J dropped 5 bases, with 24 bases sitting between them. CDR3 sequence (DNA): TGCGCCAGCAGCCAAATAGGTTCGGGACGTAAACCGTCGGAGACCCAGTACTTC. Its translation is CASSQIGSGRKPSETQYF.

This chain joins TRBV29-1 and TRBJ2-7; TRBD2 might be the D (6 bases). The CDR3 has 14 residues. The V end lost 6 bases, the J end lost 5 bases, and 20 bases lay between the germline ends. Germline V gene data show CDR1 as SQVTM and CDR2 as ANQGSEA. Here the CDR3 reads CSVTIGGVTDEQYF. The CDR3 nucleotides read TGCAGCGTAACCATCGGCGGGGTTACGGACGAGCAGTACTTC.

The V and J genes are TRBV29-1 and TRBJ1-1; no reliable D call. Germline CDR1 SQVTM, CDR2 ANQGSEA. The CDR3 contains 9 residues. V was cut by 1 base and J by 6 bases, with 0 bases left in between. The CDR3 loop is CSVEAEAFF. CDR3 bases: TGCAGCGTTGAAGCTGAAGCTTTCTTT.

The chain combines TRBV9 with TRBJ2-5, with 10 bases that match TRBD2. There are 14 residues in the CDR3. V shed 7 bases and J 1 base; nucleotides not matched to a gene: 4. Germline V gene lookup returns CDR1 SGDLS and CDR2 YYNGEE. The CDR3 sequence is CASGLAGAQETQYF. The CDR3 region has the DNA TGTGCCAGCGGGCTAGCGGGAGCCCAAGAGACCCAGTACTTC. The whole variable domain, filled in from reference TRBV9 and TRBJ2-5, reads DSGVTQTPKHLITATGQRVTLRCSPRSGDLSVYWYQQSLDQGLQFLIQYYNGEERAKGNILERFSAQQFPDLHSELNLSSLELGDSALYFCASGLAGAQETQYFGPGTRLLVL.

CDR3 nucleotides: TGTGCCAGCAGCGTAGACTACGGCGGGAACATTCAGTACTTC. Protein: CASSVDYGGNIQYF. This chain links TRBV9 with TRBJ2-4; perhaps TRBD2 as D (5 bases). Germline loops: CDR1 SGDLS, CDR2 YYNGEE. With 0 bases removed from V and 7 bases from J, the gap between germline ends came to 11 bases. This CDR3 is built from 14 residues.

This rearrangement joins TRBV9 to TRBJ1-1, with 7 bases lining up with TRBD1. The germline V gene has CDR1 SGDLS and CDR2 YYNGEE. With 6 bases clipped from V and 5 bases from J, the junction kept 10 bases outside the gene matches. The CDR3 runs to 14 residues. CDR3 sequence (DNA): TGTGCCAGCACCAGACTAACAGGGGCTACTGAAGCTTTCTTT. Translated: CASTRLTGATEAFF.

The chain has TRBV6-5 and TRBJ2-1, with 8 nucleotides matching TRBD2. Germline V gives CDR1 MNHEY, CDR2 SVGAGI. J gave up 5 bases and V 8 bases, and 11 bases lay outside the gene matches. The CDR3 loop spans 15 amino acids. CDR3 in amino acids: CASYPRDSGNNEQFF. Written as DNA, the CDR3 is TGTGCCAGCTATCCACGGGATAGCGGGAACAATGAGCAGTTCTTC.

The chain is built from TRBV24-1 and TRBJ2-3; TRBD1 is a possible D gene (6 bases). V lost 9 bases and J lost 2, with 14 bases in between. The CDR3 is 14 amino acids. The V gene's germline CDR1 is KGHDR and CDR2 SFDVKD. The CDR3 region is CATQGPRFTDTQYF. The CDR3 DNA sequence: TGTGCCACCCAGGGGCCCCGGTTCACAGATACGCAGTATTTT.

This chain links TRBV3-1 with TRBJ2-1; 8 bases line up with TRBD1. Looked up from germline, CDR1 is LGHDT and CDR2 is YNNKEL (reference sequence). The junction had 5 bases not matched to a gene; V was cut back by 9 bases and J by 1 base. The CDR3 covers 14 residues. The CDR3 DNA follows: TGTGCCAGTCGTGGACAGGGTTCCTACAATGAGCAGTTCTTC. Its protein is CASRGQGSYNEQFF.

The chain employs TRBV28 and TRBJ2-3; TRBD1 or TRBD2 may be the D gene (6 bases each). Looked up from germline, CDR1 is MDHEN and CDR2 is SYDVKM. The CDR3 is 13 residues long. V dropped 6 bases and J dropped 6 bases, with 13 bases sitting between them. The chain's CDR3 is CASSQGRTDTQYF. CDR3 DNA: TGTGCCAGCAGCCAGGGGAGGACGGATACGCAGTATTTT.

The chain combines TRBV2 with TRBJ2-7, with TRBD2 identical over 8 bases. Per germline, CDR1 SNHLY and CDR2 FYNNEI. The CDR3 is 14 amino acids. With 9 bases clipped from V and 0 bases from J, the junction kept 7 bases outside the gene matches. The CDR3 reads CARGGTRSSYEQYF. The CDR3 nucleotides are TGTGCCAGGGGGGGGACTAGGAGCTCCTACGAGCAGTACTTC. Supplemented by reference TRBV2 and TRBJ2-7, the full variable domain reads EPEVTQTPSHQVTQMGQEVILRCVPISNHLYFYWYRQILGQKVEFLVSFYNNEISEKSEIFDDQFSVERPDGSNFTLKIRSTKLEDSAMYFCARGGTRSSYEQYFGPGTRLTVT.

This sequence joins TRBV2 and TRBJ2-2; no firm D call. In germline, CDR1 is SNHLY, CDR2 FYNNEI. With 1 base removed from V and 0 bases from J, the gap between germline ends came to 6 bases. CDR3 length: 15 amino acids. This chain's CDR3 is CASSEDSPNTGELFF. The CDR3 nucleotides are TGTGCCAGCAGTGAAGATAGTCCGAACACCGGGGAGCTGTTTTTT.

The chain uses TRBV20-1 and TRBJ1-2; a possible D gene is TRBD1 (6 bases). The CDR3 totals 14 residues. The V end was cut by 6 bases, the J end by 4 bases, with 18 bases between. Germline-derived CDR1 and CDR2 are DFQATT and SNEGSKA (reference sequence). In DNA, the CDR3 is TGCAGTGCGACCCAGACAGGTCCCCTCTATGGCTACACCTTC. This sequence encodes CSATQTGPLYGYTF.